Listed below are T cell receptor beta chains from one sample, sequenced in a study of blood T cell repertoires in COVID-19. Assay used: immunoSEQ multiplex PCR; TCRdb lists only in-frame clones, some missing. Found here are around 350,000 clones, approximately 86% of them singletons; the top ten hold about 3%. The sample consisted of peripheral blood. Receptor source: a human donor in a cohort sampled during active COVID-19. The CDR3 runs from the conserved cysteine through the conserved F or W. A D gene is named only where the DNA matches it firmly. Clone size is stated in some rows and not others, as once, few, many or a class when expanded.

clone_size	v_call	d_call	j_call	cdr3_aa	cdr3_nt
NA	TRBV5-1	NA	TRBJ2-5	CASSLAARQETQYF	TGCGCCAGCAGCTTGGCGGCTAGACAAGAGACCCAGTACTTC
NA	TRBV4-1	TRBD1	TRBJ1-1	CASSQEPGGSTEAFF	TGCGCCAGCAGCCAAGAACCAGGGGGGAGTACTGAAGCTTTCTTT
NA	TRBV4-1	TRBD1	TRBJ2-7	CASSQDGLNRGRANYEQYF	TGCGCCAGCAGCCAAGATGGGCTGAACAGGGGGCGGGCAAACTACGAGCAGTACTTC
NA	TRBV5-1	NA	TRBJ1-2	CASSVVQGIYGYTF	TGCGCCAGCAGCGTGGTACAGGGAATCTATGGCTACACCTTC
NA	TRBV5-5	TRBD1	TRBJ2-3	CASSEVQGAITDTQYF	TGTGCCAGCAGCGAAGTTCAGGGGGCCATCACAGATACGCAGTATTTT
NA	TRBV15	NA	TRBJ2-3	CATSRVVLTDTQYF	TGTGCCACCAGCAGAGTTGTACTCACAGATACGCAGTATTTT
NA	TRBV4-1	NA	TRBJ2-5	CASSQLPSGLAFNQETQYF	TGCGCCAGCAGCCAACTTCCTTCGGGACTCGCCTTCAACCAAGAGACCCAGTACTTC
NA	TRBV15	TRBD1	TRBJ2-2	CATSRAPGQGRQPNTGELFF	TGTGCCACCAGCAGAGCTCCGGGACAGGGTAGACAGCCGAACACCGGGGAGCTGTTTTTT
NA	TRBV29-1	TRBD2	TRBJ2-3	CSVEGGTSGGLRTDTQYF	TGCAGCGTTGAAGGTGGGACTAGCGGGGGGCTTCGCACAGATACGCAGTATTTT
NA	TRBV18	TRBD1	TRBJ2-7	CASSPGTGDLWAYEQYF	TGTGCCAGCTCACCCGGGACAGGGGACCTATGGGCCTACGAGCAGTACTTC
NA	TRBV4-1	NA	TRBJ2-7	CASSIPGAYEQYF	TGCGCCAGCAGTATCCCAGGTGCCTACGAGCAGTACTTC
once	TRBV30	TRBD2	TRBJ2-3	CAWSPRLAPSTDTQYF	TGTGCCTGGAGCCCTCGACTAGCCCCTAGCACAGATACGCAGTATTTT
NA	TRBV19	NA	TRBJ2-4	CASSALGLGRAKNIQYF	TGTGCCAGTAGTGCCCTGGGACTGGGACGAGCCAAAAACATTCAGTACTTC
few	TRBV30	NA	TRBJ1-2	CAWSVSLNYGYTF	TGTGCCTGGAGTGTGTCACTTAACTATGGCTACACCTTC
NA	TRBV7-9	TRBD1	TRBJ2-7	CASSLRWTGAYEQYF	TGTGCCAGCAGCTTACGGTGGACAGGGGCCTACGAGCAGTACTTC